This T cell receptor beta chain derives from a study of cytomegalovirus exposure and HLA in healthy donors. Primers included in the PCR were 60 Vbeta and 13 Jbeta primers. Authors' processing steps: Some 12 million shared chains were among the roughly 78 million unique TCR beta chains that a later analysis counted. The table came from immunoSEQ multiplex PCR; TCRdb's copy has only in-frame clones and leaves some out. V and J calls and clone size are given by that table; D and trimming were obtained from the DNA. Here the sample spans around 120,000 clones, approximately 72% being singletons. Remarks on this clone: What it recognizes is unknown.

V lost 2 bases and J 6 bases, leaving 11 bases between the germline ends. The CDR3 loop spans 14 amino acids. Germline V gene data show CDR1 as MGHRA and CDR2 as YSYEKL. Study observations and caveats: Association of a missense DCLRE1C variant with TCR beta V- and J-gene trimming was reported in a later analysis. Exclusion applied to some V segments, including TRBV6-2 and TRBV6-3, as they were indistinguishable.

Sequenced input: PBMCs. The V and J genes are TRBV4-1 and TRBJ1-5; TRBD1 is a possible D gene (6 bases). The origin of this receptor is a woman between 50 and 59 years old in good health and CMV-seropositive. The CDR3 sequence: CASSQPGQSQPQHF. The DNA for the CDR3 is TGCGCCAGCAGCCAACCAGGACAGAGTCAGCCCCAGCATTTT.